The rows below give T cell receptor beta chains drawn from one sample of a study of control samples from healthy donors and cancer patients. Assay used: immunoSEQ multiplex PCR; TCRdb lists only in-frame clones, some missing. This sample has tens of thousands of clones, with almost 85% found just once. Sequences were obtained from blood. Receptor source: a woman aged 60-75 years in good health. Each CDR3 is given with its conserved first and last residue. Fields, in order: V gene, clone size, J gene, D gene, CDR3 protein, CDR3 DNA. The D gene is left open where the match is weak. A row's size may be missing; if present it is once, few, many or a size class.

TRBV2	-	TRBJ1-1	TRBD1	CASSEGGGQGDTEAFF	TGTGCCAGCAGTGAAGGAGGGGGACAGGGGGACACTGAAGCTTTCTTT
TRBV19	-	TRBJ2-1	TRBD1	CASSIIQGVPNEQFF	TGTGCCAGTAGTATCATCCAGGGGGTTCCAAATGAGCAGTTCTTC
TRBV2	-	TRBJ1-5	-	CASSENYNQPQHF	TGTGCCAGCAGTGAAAATTACAATCAGCCCCAGCATTTT
TRBV18	-	TRBJ2-3	-	CASSPSDTQYF	TGTGCCAGCTCACCATCAGATACGCAGTATTTT
TRBV6-5	-	TRBJ1-1	-	CASRPGQNTEAFF	TGTGCCAGCAGGCCCGGCCAGAACACTGAAGCTTTCTTT
TRBV4-3	-	TRBJ1-3	-	CASSPGPNSGNTIYF	TGCGCCAGCAGCCCCGGACCGAATTCTGGAAACACCATATATTTT
TRBV5-1	-	TRBJ1-1	-	CASSYDKRNTEAFF	TGCGCCAGCAGCTATGACAAAAGGAACACTGAAGCTTTCTTT
TRBV5-1	-	TRBJ2-3	-	CASSLTSGASTDTQYF	TGCGCCAGCAGCTTGACTAGTGGTGCTAGCACAGATACGCAGTATTTT
TRBV27	-	TRBJ2-1	-	CASKKLQNYNEQFF	TGTGCCAGCAAAAAACTACAGAACTACAATGAGCAGTTCTTC
TRBV5-4	-	TRBJ1-4	TRBD1	CASSNTGGVGEKLFF	TGTGCCAGCAGCAACACAGGGGGGGTTGGGGAAAAACTGTTTTTT
TRBV2	-	TRBJ1-2	-	CASSGQGTGYGYTF	TGTGCCAGCAGTGGGCAGGGAACGGGCTATGGCTACACCTTC
TRBV19	once	TRBJ2-6	-	CASREEGAGANVLTF	TGTGCCAGTAGGGAGGAGGGCGCTGGGGCCAACGTCCTGACTTTC
TRBV19	-	TRBJ2-2	-	CASTSQGITGELFF	TGTGCCAGTACTAGTCAGGGGATCACCGGGGAGCTGTTTTTT
TRBV19	-	TRBJ2-1	TRBD2	CASSSPSGTSGAYNEQFF	TGTGCCAGTAGTAGCCCCTCCGGGACTAGCGGCGCCTACAATGAGCAGTTCTTC
TRBV3-1/TRBV3-2	-	TRBJ1-4	TRBD1	CASRMTGPNEKLFF	TGTGCCAGCAGAATGACAGGGCCGAATGAAAAACTGTTTTTT
TRBV7-2	-	TRBJ2-5	-	CAPSEPQETQYF	TGTGCCCCTAGCGAGCCCCAAGAGACCCAGTACTTC
TRBV14	-	TRBJ1-4	-	CASSQGTNEKLFF	TGTGCCAGCAGCCAGGGAACTAATGAAAAACTGTTTTTT
TRBV15	-	TRBJ1-4	-	CATAEVEEKLFF	TGTGCCACGGCCGAGGTCGAAGAAAAACTGTTTTTT
TRBV6-5	once	TRBJ1-1	-	CASSFGTEAGKSFF	TGTGCCAGCAGTTTTGGTACAGAGGCAGGGAAGTCTTTCTTT
TRBV2	-	TRBJ2-7	TRBD2	CASKATSGRALYEQYF	TGTGCCAGCAAGGCGACTAGCGGGAGGGCCTTATATGAGCAGTACTTC
TRBV27	-	TRBJ2-7	TRBD1	CASSLFAHEVRTGSYEQYF	TGTGCCAGCAGTTTATTCGCCCATGAGGTTCGGACAGGGTCCTACGAGCAGTACTTC
TRBV12-3/TRBV12-4	-	TRBJ2-7	-	CASSSQYEQYF	TGTGCCAGCAGTTCACAGTACGAGCAGTACTTC
TRBV7-9	few	TRBJ2-3	-	CASSWDITDTQYF	TGTGCCAGCAGCTGGGACATCACAGATACGCAGTATTTT
TRBV29-1	once	TRBJ1-1	-	CSVSKGGTEAFF	TGCAGCGTTTCAAAGGGGGGCACTGAAGCTTTCTTT
TRBV5-1	-	TRBJ1-5	-	CASSLSGGSNQPQHF	TGCGCCAGCAGCTTGTCGGGAGGGAGCAATCAGCCCCAGCATTTT
TRBV7-9	-	TRBJ2-2	-	CASSSGIYTGELFF	TGTGCCAGCAGCTCCGGGATTTACACCGGGGAGCTGTTTTTT
TRBV3-1/TRBV3-2	-	TRBJ2-5	TRBD1	CASKNRNRGGRETQYF	TGTGCCAGCAAAAACCGTAACAGGGGCGGTCGAGAGACCCAGTACTTC
TRBV27	-	TRBJ2-1	-	CASRIRQGQGYEQFF	TGTGCCAGCAGAATTAGGCAGGGCCAGGGTTATGAGCAGTTCTTC
TRBV4-2	few	TRBJ2-7	TRBD2	CASSQAGGRYEQYF	TGTGCCAGCAGCCAGGCGGGGGGGAGATACGAGCAGTACTTC
TRBV5-4	-	TRBJ2-7	-	CASSWQGGEQYF	TGTGCCAGCAGCTGGCAGGGGGGGGAGCAGTACTTC
TRBV27	-	TRBJ2-5	TRBD2	CASSLEKRERETQYF	TGTGCCAGCAGTTTGGAAAAGCGGGAGAGGGAGACCCAGTACTTC
TRBV2	-	TRBJ2-2	-	CASSSDRNTGELFF	TGTGCCAGCAGTTCGGACAGGAACACCGGGGAGCTGTTTTTT
TRBV18	-	TRBJ1-3	-	CASSPGSGMMSGNTIYF	TGTGCCAGCTCACCCGGTTCGGGGATGATGTCTGGAAACACCATATATTTT
TRBV18	-	TRBJ1-1	TRBD1	CASSPGTGTTEAFF	TGTGCCAGCTCACCCGGGACAGGGACCACTGAAGCTTTCTTT
TRBV7-9	-	TRBJ2-7	-	CASSTGLYEQYF	TGTGCCAGCAGTACAGGTCTCTACGAGCAGTACTTC
TRBV9	-	TRBJ1-6	TRBD1	CASSAGTGDSPLHF	TGTGCCAGCAGCGCCGGGACAGGGGATTCACCCCTCCACTTT
TRBV5-6	-	TRBJ1-2	-	CASSPAGAYYGYTF	TGTGCCAGCAGCCCGGCAGGGGCTTACTATGGCTACACCTTC
TRBV7-2	-	TRBJ2-7	-	CASSFSPLEQYF	TGTGCCAGCAGCTTTAGCCCCTTGGAGCAGTACTTC
TRBV19	-	TRBJ1-2	-	CASSLGDINYGYTF	TGTGCCAGTAGTCTCGGGGACATTAACTATGGCTACACCTTC
TRBV13	-	TRBJ2-7	-	CASSPINQGNEQYF	TGTGCCAGCAGCCCAATCAATCAGGGAAACGAGCAGTACTTC
TRBV2	-	TRBJ1-1	TRBD1	CASIRDRLDTEAFF	TGTGCCAGCATTCGGGACAGGCTGGACACTGAAGCTTTCTTT
TRBV28	-	TRBJ1-1	-	CASGRNTEAFF	TGTGCCAGCGGGAGGAACACTGAAGCTTTCTTT
TRBV28	-	TRBJ2-7	-	CASSLSFPPYEQYF	TGTGCCAGCAGTCTCAGCTTTCCTCCCTACGAGCAGTACTTC
TRBV6-4	-	TRBJ2-7	TRBD1	CASSDSTGAEQYF	TGTGCCAGCAGTGATTCGACAGGGGCCGAGCAGTACTTC
TRBV14	-	TRBJ1-1	-	CASSQDLESEAFF	TGTGCCAGCAGCCAAGATTTGGAGTCTGAAGCTTTCTTT
TRBV18	-	TRBJ2-3	-	CASSLNRISRADTQYF	TGTGCCAGCTCATTAAACAGGATTTCGCGGGCAGATACGCAGTATTTT
TRBV7-2	-	TRBJ2-7	TRBD2	CASSPVAGVYEQYF	TGTGCCAGCAGCCCGGTAGCGGGGGTCTACGAGCAGTACTTC
TRBV6-6	-	TRBJ2-5	TRBD2	CASSRTSGGLQETQYF	TGTGCCAGCAGTCGGACTAGCGGGGGCCTCCAAGAGACCCAGTACTTC
TRBV18	-	TRBJ2-5	-	CASSSGETQYF	TGTGCCAGTTCCTCGGGGGAGACCCAGTACTTC
TRBV11-2	-	TRBJ2-7	TRBD1	CASSLRTGGAYEQYF	TGTGCCAGCAGCTTAAGGACAGGGGGCGCGTACGAGCAGTACTTC
TRBV2	-	TRBJ1-4	TRBD1	CASSVAGGNEKLFF	TGTGCCAGCAGTGTGGCAGGGGGGAATGAAAAACTGTTTTTT
TRBV19	-	TRBJ1-2	TRBD1	CASRTGANYGYTF	TGTGCCAGTCGGACAGGGGCTAACTATGGCTACACCTTC
TRBV5-1	few	TRBJ1-4	-	CASSLSDGLEEKLFF	TGCGCCAGCAGCTTGTCCGACGGACTGGAAGAAAAACTGTTTTTT
TRBV7-9	-	TRBJ2-3	TRBD1	CASSPRITGGSTDTQYF	TGTGCCAGCAGCCCCCGAATTACAGGGGGTAGCACAGATACGCAGTATTTT
TRBV7-8	-	TRBJ1-2	TRBD1	CASSLADRGYGYTF	TGTGCCAGCAGCTTAGCGGACAGGGGCTATGGCTACACCTTC